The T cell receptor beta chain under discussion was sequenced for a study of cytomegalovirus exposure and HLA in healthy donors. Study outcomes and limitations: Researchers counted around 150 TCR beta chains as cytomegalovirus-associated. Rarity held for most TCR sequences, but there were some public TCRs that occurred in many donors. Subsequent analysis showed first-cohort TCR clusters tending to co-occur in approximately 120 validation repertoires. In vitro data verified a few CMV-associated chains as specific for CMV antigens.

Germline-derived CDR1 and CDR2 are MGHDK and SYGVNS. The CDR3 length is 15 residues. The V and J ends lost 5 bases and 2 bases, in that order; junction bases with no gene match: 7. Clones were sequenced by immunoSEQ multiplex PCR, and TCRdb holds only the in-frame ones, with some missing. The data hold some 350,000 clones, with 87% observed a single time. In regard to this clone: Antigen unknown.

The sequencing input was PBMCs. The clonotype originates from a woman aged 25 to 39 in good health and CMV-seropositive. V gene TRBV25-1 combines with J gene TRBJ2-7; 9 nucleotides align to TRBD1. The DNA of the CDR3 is TGTGCCAGCAGTTCGCGGACAGGGGCCACCTACGAGCAGTACTTC. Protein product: CASSSRTGATYEQYF.